The 30 T cell receptor beta chains below were found in one sample sequenced in a study of blood T cell repertoires in COVID-19. Libraries were prepared by immunoSEQ multiplex PCR; TCRdb keeps only in-frame clonotypes and omits some of them. The table lists 75,000 to 85,000 clones, 88% of them singletons, with less than 45% in the top ten. The sample consisted of peripheral blood. These receptors all stem from a human donor in a cohort sampled during active COVID-19.

Only a few counts were recorded for this clone. The V call is TRBV28, the J call TRBJ1-1; D unresolved. The CDR3 consists of 13 residues. Trimming shortened V by 7 bases and J by 0 bases, and 9 bases separated the two germline ends. Germline CDR1 reads MDHEN; CDR2 reads SYDVKM. CDR3: CASTKAVNTEAFF. The CDR3 nucleotides are TGTGCCAGCACTAAGGCGGTGAACACTGAAGCTTTCTTT.

The CDR3 sequence is CASSQGGSNQPQHF. DNA of the CDR3: TGTGCCAGCAGCCAGGGTGGTAGCAATCAGCCCCAGCATTTT. The V call is TRBV28, the J call TRBJ1-5; maybe TRBD1 (5 bases). V was clipped by 6 bases and J by 0 bases, with 9 bases between them. CDR1 MDHEN and CDR2 SYDVKM come from the germline V gene. The CDR3 runs 14 residues.

The chain combines TRBV3-1 (or the pseudogene TRBV3-2) with TRBJ1-2; no firm D call. Germline CDR1 is LGHDT and CDR2 is YNNKEL (reference sequence). The V end was cut by 2 bases, the J end by 4 bases, with 8 bases between. The CDR3 covers 13 residues. This CDR3 is CASSQSRGYGYTF. The CDR3 DNA is TGTGCCAGCAGCCAATCCCGGGGCTATGGCTACACCTTC.

CDR3 in DNA: TGTGCCAGCAGTAGCGTGGCCACAGATACGCAGTATTTT. Its translation is CASSSVATDTQYF. The J gene is TRBJ2-3, the V gene TRBV6-2 or TRBV6-3; D ambiguous. Deletions cut 5 bases from V and 2 bases from J, with 8 bases between. The germline V gene has CDR1 MNHEY and CDR2 SVGEGT. CDR3 length: 13 amino acids.

This clone has just one count. The gene calls are TRBV7-2 and TRBJ2-7; D is ambiguous. V shed 3 bases and J shed 4 bases, with 13 bases lying between them. CDR1 and CDR2 (germline): SGHTA, FQGNSA. The CDR3 totals 14 residues. The CDR3, as DNA: TGTGCCAGCAGCTTCAATCCTTCTAGTTACGAGCAGTACTTC. Translating gives CASSFNPSSYEQYF.

The rearrangement joins TRBV7-9 to TRBJ2-1; 11 nucleotides align to TRBD1. Germline V gene sequence: CDR1 SEHNR, CDR2 FQNEAQ (reference sequence). The CDR3 spans 15 residues. The V and J ends lost 4 bases and 6 bases, in that order; junction bases with no gene match: 5. CDR3 nucleotides: TGTGCCAGCAGCTGGGGACAGGGGGATGGCAATGAGCAGTTCTTC. It translates to CASSWGQGDGNEQFF.

The chain carries TRBV4-2 and TRBJ2-7; 10 bases line up with TRBD2. The CDR3 length is 15 residues. Germline loops: CDR1 LGHNA, CDR2 YNFKEQ. V shed 6 bases, J shed 3 bases, and the junction held 8 bases outside the gene matches. This chain's CDR3 is CASSLAGLAVYEQYF. The CDR3 bases are TGTGCCAGCAGTCTAGCAGGACTAGCGGTCTACGAGCAGTACTTC.

This chain joins TRBV5-1 and TRBJ2-1; 9 positions match TRBD2. The trim removed 5 bases at V and 5 bases at J, leaving 11 bases unmatched. This CDR3 is 16 amino acids long. CDR1 is SGHRS, CDR2 YFSETQ, per germline. The CDR3: CASRRGAGGLDNEQFF. CDR3 DNA sequence: TGCGCCAGCAGAAGGGGAGCGGGAGGTTTGGACAATGAGCAGTTCTTC.

Of note for this clone: Mismatch with germline at one junction end may stem from a read error. The rearrangement joins TRBV5-1 to TRBJ2-3; the match to TRBD2 covers 9 bases. Germline-derived CDR1 and CDR2 are SGHRS and YFSETQ. This CDR3 has 17 amino acids. The CDR3 coding sequence is TGCGCCAGCAGCTTGGCTTTGGATAGCGGGGGCACGGATACGCAGTATTTT. It translates to CASSLALDSGGTDTQYF.

The V gene is TRBV18, the J gene TRBJ1-2; no clear D. Germline values: CDR1 KGHSH, CDR2 LQKENI. CDR3 length equals 15 residues. V lost 2 bases and J 3 bases, leaving 13 bases between the germline ends. The CDR3 sequence is CASSPVLGYDYGYTF. The CDR3, as DNA: TGTGCCAGCTCACCAGTTCTGGGCTATGACTATGGCTACACCTTC.

This clone was counted a few times. The chain recombines TRBV18 with TRBJ1-4; D is uncertain. Trimming cost V 3 bases and J 3 bases, with 11 bases left between them. Germline CDR1 and CDR2: KGHSH and LQKENI. The CDR3 loop spans 15 amino acids. The DNA of the CDR3 is TGTGCCAGCTCACCGCCAGGAATCCCTAATGAAAAACTGTTTTTT. This encodes CASSPPGIPNEKLFF.

V usage is TRBV9 and J usage is TRBJ1-2; 10 nucleotides line up with TRBD1. Unmatched junction bases numbered 4, after V lost 4 bases and J lost 7 bases. CDR3 length: 13 amino acids. Germline lookup yields CDR1 SGDLS and CDR2 YYNGEE. CDR3 sequence reads: CASSTTGGSGYTF. DNA of the CDR3: TGTGCCAGCAGCACGACAGGGGGCTCTGGCTACACCTTC.

This sequence joins TRBV20-1 and TRBJ1-2; 9 positions agree with TRBD1. Per germline, CDR1 DFQATT and CDR2 SNEGSKA (reference sequence). The CDR3 covers 13 residues. V trimming: 3 bases; J trimming: 5 bases; junction bases outside the gene matches: 4. The CDR3 nucleotides read TGCAGTGCTAGTACAGGGGGCCGGTATGGCTACACCTTC. Protein: CSASTGGRYGYTF.

The V and J genes are TRBV7-8 and TRBJ2-5; D is uncertain. Germline values: CDR1 SGHVS, CDR2 FQNEAQ. V was pared by 4 bases and J by 5 bases, with 14 bases between. This CDR3 region has 14 residues. DNA for the CDR3: TGTGCCAGCAGCTACAACAGCCAGCCGGAGACCCAGTACTTC. Its protein is CASSYNSQPETQYF.

The chain couples TRBV7-2 to TRBJ1-2, with D possibly matching TRBD1 (5 bases). V lost 1 base and J lost 0, with 9 bases in between. CDR1 is SGHTA and CDR2 is FQGNSA in the germline V gene. The CDR3 contains 15 residues. CDR3 coding DNA: TGTGCCAGCAGCTTAGAGGGGTCCACTAACTATGGCTACACCTTC. Translation gives CASSLEGSTNYGYTF.

CDR3 bases: TGCGCCAGCTCTGATACCGGGACTCCGGCCCTTAATGAAAAACTGTTTTTT. This sequence encodes CASSDTGTPALNEKLFF. This sequence joins TRBV10-1 and TRBJ1-4; TRBD1 is a possible D gene (5 bases). The CDR3 extends over 17 amino acids. V was cut by 8 bases and J by 4 bases, with 23 bases left in between. CDR1 is WNHNN, CDR2 SYGVQD, per germline (reference sequence).

The chain recombines TRBV7-3 with TRBJ2-2; unclear D gene. Germline CDR1 reads SGHTA; CDR2 reads FQGTGA. Trimming pared 5 bases from V and 6 bases from J, leaving 10 bases between. The CDR3 contains 13 residues. CDR3 protein: CASSLSVPGELFF. DNA of the CDR3: TGTGCCAGCAGCCTCAGTGTCCCCGGGGAGCTGTTTTTT.

This rearrangement joins TRBV3-1 (or the pseudogene TRBV3-2) to TRBJ1-5; unclear D gene. Germline CDR1 is LGHDT and CDR2 is YNNKEL (reference sequence). The length of the CDR3 is 13 residues. The V end lost 4 bases, the J end lost 4 bases, and 8 bases lay between the germline ends. CDR3 DNA: TGTGCCAGCAGCCGTGGCAGGAATCAGCCCCAGCATTTT. This gives the protein CASSRGRNQPQHF.

The rearrangement links TRBV5-1 to TRBJ2-7, with 7 bases fitting TRBD1. J lost 0 bases, V lost 4 bases, and 10 bases had no gene match. The CDR3 runs 16 residues. Germline V gives CDR1 SGHRS, CDR2 YFSETQ. CDR3 in amino acids: CASSEFDRAFSYEQYF. The CDR3, as DNA: TGCGCCAGCAGCGAGTTTGACAGGGCGTTCTCCTACGAGCAGTACTTC.

This CDR3 reads CASSRNGQGNQPQHF. In nucleotides, the CDR3 is TGTGCCAGCAGCCGAAATGGACAGGGTAATCAGCCCCAGCATTTT. The chain couples TRBV9 to TRBJ1-5; 8 nucleotides agree with TRBD1. J was trimmed by 4 bases and V by 4 bases; bases with no gene match: 7. Germline V CDR1 and CDR2: SGDLS, YYNGEE. This CDR3 comprises 15 residues.

The chain combines TRBV28 with TRBJ2-7; no definite D call. The CDR3 contains 12 residues. Deletions cut 3 bases from V and 1 base from J, with 4 bases between. The germline gives CDR1 MDHEN, CDR2 SYDVKM. The CDR3 reads CASSLLSYEQYF. CDR3 nucleotides: TGTGCCAGCAGTTTGTTATCCTACGAGCAGTACTTC.

The rearrangement joins TRBV5-1 to TRBJ2-2; D perhaps matches TRBD1 (5 bases). Per the germline V gene, CDR1 is SGHRS and CDR2 is YFSETQ. This CDR3 contains 15 residues. Between the trimmed V and J ends, which lost 0 bases and 1 base, there was a span of 7 bases. In nucleotides, the CDR3 is TGCGCCAGCAGCTTGGGAACAGGGAACACCGGGGAGCTGTTTTTT. This sequence encodes CASSLGTGNTGELFF.

CDR3 coding DNA: TGTGCCAGCAGCTTAGGTTGGGGGCTGGCTTTCTTT. Its translation is CASSLGWGLAFF. The V call is TRBV7-9, the J call TRBJ1-1; D perhaps matches TRBD1 (6 bases). V lost 1 base and J 11 bases, leaving 11 bases between the germline ends. Germline V gene sequence: CDR1 SEHNR, CDR2 FQNEAQ (reference sequence). The CDR3 consists of 12 residues.

This sequence joins TRBV13 and TRBJ2-1; 8 positions agree with TRBD1. Trimming cost V 5 bases and J 9 bases; bases outside gene matches: 12. Germline V gene lookup returns CDR1 PRHDT and CDR2 FYEKMQ (reference sequence). CDR3 length equals 15 residues. CDR3 sequence (DNA): TGTGCCAGCAGCCTCGACAGGGGCGGGATGGGTGAGCAGTTCTTC. It encodes CASSLDRGGMGEQFF.

The chain uses TRBV6-6 and TRBJ1-3; D is unresolved. CDR3 size: 14 residues. Per the germline V gene, CDR1 is MNHNY and CDR2 is SVGAGI (reference sequence). The germline V and J ends were trimmed by 0 bases and 4 bases, with 7 bases remaining between them. The chain's CDR3 is CASSYSGGGNTIYF. Written as DNA, the CDR3 is TGTGCCAGCAGTTACTCGGGCGGGGGAAACACCATATATTTT.

The CDR3 spells CASSRGLANHEQYF. CDR3 nucleotides: TGCGCCAGCAGCCGGGGACTAGCGAACCACGAGCAGTACTTC. The genes are TRBV4-1 and TRBJ2-7, with 10 bases lining up with TRBD2. This CDR3 region has 14 residues. CDR1 and CDR2 (germline): MGHRA, YSYEKL. Trimming cost V 4 bases and J 5 bases; bases outside gene matches: 5.

The rearrangement joins TRBV14 to TRBJ2-3; weak D call: TRBD1 (6 bases). Germline loops: CDR1 SGHDN, CDR2 FVKESK. Trimming pared 1 base from V and 3 bases from J, leaving 14 bases between. This CDR3 spans 16 amino acids. CDR3: CASSQGKQGMTDTQYF. The CDR3 nucleotides read TGTGCCAGCAGCCAAGGAAAACAGGGTATGACAGATACGCAGTATTTT.

The rearrangement joins TRBV24-1 to TRBJ1-2; 8 bases are a match to TRBD1. The CDR3 contains 12 residues. Germline trimming cut 10 bases from V and 4 bases from J; bases unmatched to any gene: 4. From germline, CDR1 is KGHDR and CDR2 SFDVKD. DNA of the CDR3: TGTGCCACTGAGGACAGGGTCTATGGCTACACCTTC. The encoded protein is CATEDRVYGYTF.

This clone was found once. The rearrangement uses TRBV6-5 and TRBJ1-1; D remains unclear. The CDR3 consists of 14 residues. Germline V gene lookup returns CDR1 MNHEY and CDR2 SVGAGI. V was cut by 6 bases and J by 0 bases, with 11 bases left in between. CDR3: CASSPSNMNTEAFF. CDR3 sequence (DNA): TGTGCCAGCAGCCCGAGTAATATGAACACTGAAGCTTTCTTT.

V is TRBV27 and J is TRBJ2-2, with 9 nucleotides matching TRBD1. The CDR3 runs to 13 residues. The germline gives CDR1 MNHEY, CDR2 SMNVEV (reference sequence). V lost 7 bases to trimming and J lost 7 bases; unmatched junction nucleotides: 4. CDR3 bases: TGTGCCAGCACAAAGGGACAGGGCGGGGAGCTGTTTTTT. Translated: CASTKGQGGELFF.